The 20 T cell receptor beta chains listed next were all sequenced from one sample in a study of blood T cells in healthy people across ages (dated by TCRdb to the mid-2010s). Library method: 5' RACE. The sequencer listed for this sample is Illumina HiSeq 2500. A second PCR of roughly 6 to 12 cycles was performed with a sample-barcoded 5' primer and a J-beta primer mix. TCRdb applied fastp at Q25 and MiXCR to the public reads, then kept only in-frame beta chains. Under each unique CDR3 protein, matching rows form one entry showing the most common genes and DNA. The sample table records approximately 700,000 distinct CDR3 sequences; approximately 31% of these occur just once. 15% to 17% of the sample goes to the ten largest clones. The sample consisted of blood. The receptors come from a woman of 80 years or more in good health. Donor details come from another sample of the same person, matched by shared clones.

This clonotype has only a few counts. In DNA, the CDR3 is TGTGCCAGTAGTTTGGGGGCCGCTCAGCCCCAGCATTTT. This encodes CASSLGAAQPQHF. The chain joins TRBV19 to TRBJ1-5, with TRBD1 as a possible D gene (6 bases). CDR3 length: 13 residues. Germline V CDR1 and CDR2: LNHDA, SQIVND (reference sequence). Trimming pared 5 bases from V and 6 bases from J, leaving 11 bases between.

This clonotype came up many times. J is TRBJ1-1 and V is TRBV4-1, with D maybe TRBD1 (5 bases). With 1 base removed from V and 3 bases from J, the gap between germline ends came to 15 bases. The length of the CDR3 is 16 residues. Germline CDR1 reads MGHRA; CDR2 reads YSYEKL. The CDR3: CASSQGDGEQDTEAFF. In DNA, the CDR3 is TGCGCCAGCAGCCAAGGGGACGGGGAGCAGGACACTGAAGCTTTCTTT.

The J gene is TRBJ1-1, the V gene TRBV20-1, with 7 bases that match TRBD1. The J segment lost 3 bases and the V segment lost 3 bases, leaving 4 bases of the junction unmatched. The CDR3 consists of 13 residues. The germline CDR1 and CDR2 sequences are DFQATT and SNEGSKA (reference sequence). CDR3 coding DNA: TGCAGTGCTAGGGAGGGGGCCCACACTGAAGCTTTCTTT. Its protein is CSAREGAHTEAFF.

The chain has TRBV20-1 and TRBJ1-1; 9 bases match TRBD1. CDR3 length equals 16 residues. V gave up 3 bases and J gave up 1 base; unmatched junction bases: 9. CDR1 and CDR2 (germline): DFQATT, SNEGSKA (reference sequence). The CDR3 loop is CSARDWTGAPNTEAFF. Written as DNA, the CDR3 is TGCAGTGCTAGGGACTGGACAGGGGCCCCGAACACTGAAGCTTTCTTT.

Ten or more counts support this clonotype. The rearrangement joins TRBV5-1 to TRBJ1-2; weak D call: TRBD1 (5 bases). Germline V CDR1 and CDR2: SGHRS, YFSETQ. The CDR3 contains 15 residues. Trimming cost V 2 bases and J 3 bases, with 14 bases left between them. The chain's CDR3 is CASSFRTGSYYGYTF. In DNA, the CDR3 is TGCGCCAGCAGCTTCCGAACAGGATCTTACTATGGCTACACCTTC.

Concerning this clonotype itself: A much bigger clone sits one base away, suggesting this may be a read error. This chain's CDR3 is CASSSGQFLYNEQYF. In DNA, the CDR3 is TGTGCCAGCAGTTCCGGACAGTTTCTATACAATGAGCAGTACTTC. V gene TRBV6-2 or TRBV6-3 combines with J gene TRBJ2-1, with a weak D call TRBD1 (6 bases). The DNA matches TRBJ2-7 better at its end, which makes the J call doubtful. From germline, CDR1 is MNHEY and CDR2 SVGEGT. This CDR3 comprises 15 residues.

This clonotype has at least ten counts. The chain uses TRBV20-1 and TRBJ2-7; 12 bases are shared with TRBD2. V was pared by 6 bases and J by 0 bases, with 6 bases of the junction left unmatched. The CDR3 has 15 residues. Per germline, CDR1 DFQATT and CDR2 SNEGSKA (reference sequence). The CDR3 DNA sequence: TGCAGTGCGGCCACTAGCGGGGGGTACTCCTACGAGCAGTACTTC. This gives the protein CSAATSGGYSYEQYF.

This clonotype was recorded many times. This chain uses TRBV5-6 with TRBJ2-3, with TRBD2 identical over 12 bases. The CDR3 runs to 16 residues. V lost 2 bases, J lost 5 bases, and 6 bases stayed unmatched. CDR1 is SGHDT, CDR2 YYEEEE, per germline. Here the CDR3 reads CASSFLLAGGGDTQYF. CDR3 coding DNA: TGTGCCAGCAGCTTCCTACTAGCGGGGGGTGGAGATACGCAGTATTTT.

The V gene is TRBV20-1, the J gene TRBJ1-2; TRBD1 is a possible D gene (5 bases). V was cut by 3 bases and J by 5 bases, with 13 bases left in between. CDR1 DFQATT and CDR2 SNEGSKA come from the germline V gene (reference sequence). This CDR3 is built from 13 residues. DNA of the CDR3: TGCAGTGCTAGTACTGTTAGGGGTTATGGCTACACCTTC. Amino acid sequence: CSASTVRGYGYTF.

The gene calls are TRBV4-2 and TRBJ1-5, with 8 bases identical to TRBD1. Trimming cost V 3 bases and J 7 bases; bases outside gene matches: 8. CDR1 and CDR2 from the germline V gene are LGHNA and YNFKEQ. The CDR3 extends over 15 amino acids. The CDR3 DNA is TGTGCCAGCAGCCAGGCCCAACAGGGGGACCAGCCCCAGCATTTT. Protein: CASSQAQQGDQPQHF.

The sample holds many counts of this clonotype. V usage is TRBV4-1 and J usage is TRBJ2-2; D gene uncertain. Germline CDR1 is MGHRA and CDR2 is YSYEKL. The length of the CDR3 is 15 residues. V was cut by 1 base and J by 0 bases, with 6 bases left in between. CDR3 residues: CASSQAAANTGELFF. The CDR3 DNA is TGCGCCAGCAGCCAAGCTGCCGCGAACACCGGGGAGCTGTTTTTT.

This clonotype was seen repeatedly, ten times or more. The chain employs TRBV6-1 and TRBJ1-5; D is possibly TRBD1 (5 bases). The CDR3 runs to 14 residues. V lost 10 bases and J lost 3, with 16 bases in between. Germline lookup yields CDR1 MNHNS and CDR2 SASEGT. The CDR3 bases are TGTGCCACCCTGAGGGACGGGTTCAATCAGCCCCAGCATTTT. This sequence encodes CATLRDGFNQPQHF.

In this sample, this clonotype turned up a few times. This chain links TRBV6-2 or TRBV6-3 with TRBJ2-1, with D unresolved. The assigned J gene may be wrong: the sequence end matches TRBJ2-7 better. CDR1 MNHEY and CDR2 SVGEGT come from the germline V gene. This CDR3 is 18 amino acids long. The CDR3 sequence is CASSFSHSLESSYNEQYF. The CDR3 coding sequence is TGTGCCAGCAGTTTCTCCCATTCTTTAGAGAGCTCCTACAATGAGCAGTACTTC.

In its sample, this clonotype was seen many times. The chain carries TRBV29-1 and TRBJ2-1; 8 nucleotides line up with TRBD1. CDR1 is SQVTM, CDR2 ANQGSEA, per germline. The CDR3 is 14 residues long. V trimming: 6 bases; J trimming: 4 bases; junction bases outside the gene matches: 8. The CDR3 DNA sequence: TGCAGCGTAGTATGGGGACAGGCATACAATGAGCAGTTCTTC. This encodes CSVVWGQAYNEQFF.

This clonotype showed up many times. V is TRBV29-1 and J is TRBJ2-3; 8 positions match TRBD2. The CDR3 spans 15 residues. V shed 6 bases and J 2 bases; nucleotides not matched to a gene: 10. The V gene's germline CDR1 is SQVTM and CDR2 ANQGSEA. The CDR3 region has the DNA TGCAGCGTGGGGAAGGGCGGGGGGACCACAGATACGCAGTATTTT. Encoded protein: CSVGKGGGTTDTQYF.

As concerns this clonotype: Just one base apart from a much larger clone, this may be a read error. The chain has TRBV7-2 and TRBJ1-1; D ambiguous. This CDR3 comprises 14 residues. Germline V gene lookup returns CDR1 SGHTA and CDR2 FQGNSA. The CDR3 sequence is CAGSRGLENTEAFF. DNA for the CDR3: TGTGCCGGCAGCAGAGGGTTAGAGAACACTGAAGCTTTCTTT.

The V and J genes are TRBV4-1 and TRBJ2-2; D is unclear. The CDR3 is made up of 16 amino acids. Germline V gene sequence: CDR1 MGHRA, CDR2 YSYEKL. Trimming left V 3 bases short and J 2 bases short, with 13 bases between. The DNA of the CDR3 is TGCGCCAGCAGCCAGAGCCCGGGCCGTAACACCGGGGAGCTGTTTTTT. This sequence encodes CASSQSPGRNTGELFF.

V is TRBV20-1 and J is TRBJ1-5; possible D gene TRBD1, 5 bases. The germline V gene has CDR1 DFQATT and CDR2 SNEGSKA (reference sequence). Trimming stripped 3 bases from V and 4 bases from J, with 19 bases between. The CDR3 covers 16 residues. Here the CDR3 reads CSARWGGGFKNQPQHF. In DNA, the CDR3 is TGCAGTGCTAGGTGGGGGGGGGGATTCAAGAATCAGCCCCAGCATTTT.

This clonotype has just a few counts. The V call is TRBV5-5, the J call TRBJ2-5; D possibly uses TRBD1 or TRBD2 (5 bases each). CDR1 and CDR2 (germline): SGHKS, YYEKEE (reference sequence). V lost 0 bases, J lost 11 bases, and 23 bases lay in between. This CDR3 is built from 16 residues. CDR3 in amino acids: CASSLVGEPVRGEQYF. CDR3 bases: TGTGCCAGCAGCTTGGTAGGGGAACCCGTTCGGGGTGAGCAGTACTTC.

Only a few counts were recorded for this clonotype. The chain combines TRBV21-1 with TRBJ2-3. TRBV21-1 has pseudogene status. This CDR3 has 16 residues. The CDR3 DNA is TGTGCCAGCAGCAAAGCACTAGCCTCTGGCACAGATACGCAGTATTTT. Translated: CASSKALASGTDTQYF.